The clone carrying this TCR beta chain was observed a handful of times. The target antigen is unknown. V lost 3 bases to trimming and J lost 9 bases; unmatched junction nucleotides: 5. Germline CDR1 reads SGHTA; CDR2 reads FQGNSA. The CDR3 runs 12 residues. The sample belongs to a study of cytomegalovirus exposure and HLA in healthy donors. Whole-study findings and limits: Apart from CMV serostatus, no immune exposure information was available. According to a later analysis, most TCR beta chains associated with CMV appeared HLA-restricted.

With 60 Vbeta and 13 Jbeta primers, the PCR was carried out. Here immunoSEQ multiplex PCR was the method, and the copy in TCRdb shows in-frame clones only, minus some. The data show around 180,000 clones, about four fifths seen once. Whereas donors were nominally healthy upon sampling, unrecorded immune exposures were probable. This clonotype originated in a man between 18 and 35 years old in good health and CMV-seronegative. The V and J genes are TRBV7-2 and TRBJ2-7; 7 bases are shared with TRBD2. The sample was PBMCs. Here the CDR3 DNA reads TGTGCCAGCAGCTTCCGCGGGAGTAGGCAGTACTTC. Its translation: CASSFRGSRQYF.